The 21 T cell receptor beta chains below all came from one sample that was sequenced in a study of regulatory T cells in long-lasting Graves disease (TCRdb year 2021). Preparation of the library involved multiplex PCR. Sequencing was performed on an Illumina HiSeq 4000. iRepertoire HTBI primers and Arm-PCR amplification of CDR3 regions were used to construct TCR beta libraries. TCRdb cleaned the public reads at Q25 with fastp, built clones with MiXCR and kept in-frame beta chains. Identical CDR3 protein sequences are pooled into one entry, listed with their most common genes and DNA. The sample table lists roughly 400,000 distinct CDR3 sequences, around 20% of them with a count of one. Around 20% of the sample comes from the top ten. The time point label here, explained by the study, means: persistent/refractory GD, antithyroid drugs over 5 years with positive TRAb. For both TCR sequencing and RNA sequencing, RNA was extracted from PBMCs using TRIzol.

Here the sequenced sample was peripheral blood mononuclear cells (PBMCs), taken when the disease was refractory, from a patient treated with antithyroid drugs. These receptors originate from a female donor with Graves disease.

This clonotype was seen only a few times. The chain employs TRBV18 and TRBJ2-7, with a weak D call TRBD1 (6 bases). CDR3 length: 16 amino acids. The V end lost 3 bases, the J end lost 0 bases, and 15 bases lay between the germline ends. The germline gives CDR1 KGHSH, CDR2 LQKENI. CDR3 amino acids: CASSPQDRISSYEQYF. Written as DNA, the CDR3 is TGTGCCAGCTCACCTCAGGACAGAATCAGCTCCTACGAGCAGTACTTC.

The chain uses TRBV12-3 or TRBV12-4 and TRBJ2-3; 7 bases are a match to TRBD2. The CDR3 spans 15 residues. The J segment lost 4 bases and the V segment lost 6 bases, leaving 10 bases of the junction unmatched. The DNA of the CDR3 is TGTGCCAGCAGAGTAGCGGGCCCCACTGCAGATACGCAGTATTTT. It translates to CASRVAGPTADTQYF.

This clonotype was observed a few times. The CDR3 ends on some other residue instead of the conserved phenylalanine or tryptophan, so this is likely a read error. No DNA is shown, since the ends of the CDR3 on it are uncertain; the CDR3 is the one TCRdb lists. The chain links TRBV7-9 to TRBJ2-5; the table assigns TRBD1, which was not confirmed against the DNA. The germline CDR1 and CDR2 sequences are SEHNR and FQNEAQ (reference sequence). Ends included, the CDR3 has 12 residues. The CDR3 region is CASSLTGTDPTY.

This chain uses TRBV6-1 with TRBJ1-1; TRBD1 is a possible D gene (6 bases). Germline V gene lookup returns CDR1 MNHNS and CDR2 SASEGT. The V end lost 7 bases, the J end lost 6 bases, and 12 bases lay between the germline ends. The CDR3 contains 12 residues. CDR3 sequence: CASNGGGSEAFF. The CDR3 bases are TGTGCCAGCAACGGGGGCGGATCTGAAGCTTTCTTT.

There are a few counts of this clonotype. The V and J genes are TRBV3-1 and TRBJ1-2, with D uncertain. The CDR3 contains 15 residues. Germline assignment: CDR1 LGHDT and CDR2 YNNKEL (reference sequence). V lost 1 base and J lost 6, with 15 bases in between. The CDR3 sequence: CASSQGRARQHGYTF. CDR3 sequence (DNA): TGTGCCAGCAGCCAAGGCCGTGCCAGGCAGCATGGCTACACCTTC. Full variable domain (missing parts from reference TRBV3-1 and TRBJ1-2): DTAVSQTPKYLVTQMGNDKSIKCEQNLGHDTMYWYKQDSKKFLKIMFSYNNKELIINETVPNRFSPKSPDKAHLNLHINSLELGDSAVYFCASSQGRARQHGYTFGSGTRLTVV.

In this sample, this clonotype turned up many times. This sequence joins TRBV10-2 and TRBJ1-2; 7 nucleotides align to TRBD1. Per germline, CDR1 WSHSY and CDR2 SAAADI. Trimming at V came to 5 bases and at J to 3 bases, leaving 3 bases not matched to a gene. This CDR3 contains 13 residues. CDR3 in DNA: TGCGCCAGCAGTTCCAGGGGGGACTATGGCTACACCTTC. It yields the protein CASSSRGDYGYTF.

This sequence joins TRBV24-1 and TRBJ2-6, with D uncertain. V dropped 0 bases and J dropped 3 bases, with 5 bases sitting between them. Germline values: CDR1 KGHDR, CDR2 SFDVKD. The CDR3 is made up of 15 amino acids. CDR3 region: CATSDLASGANVLTF. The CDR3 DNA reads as TGTGCCACCAGTGATTTGGCTAGTGGGGCCAACGTCCTGACTTTC.

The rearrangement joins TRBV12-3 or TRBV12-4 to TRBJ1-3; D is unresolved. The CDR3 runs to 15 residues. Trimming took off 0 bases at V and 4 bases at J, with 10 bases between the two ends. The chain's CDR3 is CASSLARGLGNTIYF. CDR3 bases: TGTGCCAGCAGTTTAGCTCGGGGTCTGGGAAACACCATATATTTT.

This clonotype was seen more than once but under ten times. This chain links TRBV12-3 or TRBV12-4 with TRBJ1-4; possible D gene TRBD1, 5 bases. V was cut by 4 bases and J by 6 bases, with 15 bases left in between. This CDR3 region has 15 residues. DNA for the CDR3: TGTGCCAGCAGTTCCCTTGGGGCCCAGTATGAAAAACTGTTTTTT. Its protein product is CASSSLGAQYEKLFF.

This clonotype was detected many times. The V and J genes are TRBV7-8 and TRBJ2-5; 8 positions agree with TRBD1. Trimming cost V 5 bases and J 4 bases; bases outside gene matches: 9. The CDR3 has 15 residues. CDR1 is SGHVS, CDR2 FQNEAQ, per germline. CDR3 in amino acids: CASSPSRGLLETQYF. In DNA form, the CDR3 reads TGTGCCAGCAGCCCTAGCAGGGGGCTTCTAGAGACCCAGTACTTC.

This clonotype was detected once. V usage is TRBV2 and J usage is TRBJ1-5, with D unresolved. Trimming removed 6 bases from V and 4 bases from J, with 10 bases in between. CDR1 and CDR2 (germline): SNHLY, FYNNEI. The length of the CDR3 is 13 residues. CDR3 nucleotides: TGTGCCAGCAGAGCGGGCGTAAATCAGCCCCAGCATTTT. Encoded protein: CASRAGVNQPQHF.

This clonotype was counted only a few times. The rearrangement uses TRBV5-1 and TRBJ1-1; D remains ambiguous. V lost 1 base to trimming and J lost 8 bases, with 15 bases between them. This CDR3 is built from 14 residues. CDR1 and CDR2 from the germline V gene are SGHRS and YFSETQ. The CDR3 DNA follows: TGCGCCAGCAGCTTGATTTCCGGATTGAGGGAAGCTTTCTTT. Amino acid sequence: CASSLISGLREAFF.

The CDR3 coding sequence is TGCAGTGCTAGAGATCGCAGGACAGGGTTGGAGACCCAGTACTTC. Translation: CSARDRRTGLETQYF. This chain links TRBV20-1 with TRBJ2-5, with 8 positions matching TRBD1. From germline, CDR1 is DFQATT and CDR2 SNEGSKA (reference sequence). CDR3 length equals 15 residues. J lost 5 bases, V lost 0 bases, and 8 bases had no gene match.

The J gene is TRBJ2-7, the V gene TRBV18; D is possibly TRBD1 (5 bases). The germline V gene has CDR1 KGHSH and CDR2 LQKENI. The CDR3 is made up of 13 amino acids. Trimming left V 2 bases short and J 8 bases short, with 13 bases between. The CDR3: CASSPGQGFQQYF. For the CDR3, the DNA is TGTGCCAGCTCACCAGGGCAGGGTTTTCAGCAGTACTTC.

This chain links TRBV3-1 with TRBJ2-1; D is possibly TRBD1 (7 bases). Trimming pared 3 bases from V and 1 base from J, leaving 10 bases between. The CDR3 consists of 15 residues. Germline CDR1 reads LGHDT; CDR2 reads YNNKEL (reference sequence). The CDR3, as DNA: TGTGCCAGCAGCCAGCAGGGGGGATCCTACAATGAGCAGTTCTTC. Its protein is CASSQQGGSYNEQFF.

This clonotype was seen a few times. Here the CDR3 DNA reads TGCGCCAGCAGCCAAGAGTCACAGTCCTACGAGCAGTACTTC. Protein sequence: CASSQESQSYEQYF. The genes are TRBV4-3 and TRBJ2-7; D ambiguous. Germline V gene data show CDR1 as LGHNA and CDR2 as YSLEER. CDR3 length equals 14 residues. V was clipped by 0 bases and J by 1 base, with 7 bases between them.

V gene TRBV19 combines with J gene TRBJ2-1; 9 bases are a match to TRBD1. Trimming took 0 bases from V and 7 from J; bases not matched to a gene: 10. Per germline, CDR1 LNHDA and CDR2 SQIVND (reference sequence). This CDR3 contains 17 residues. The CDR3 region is CASSIEGTGSLINEQFF. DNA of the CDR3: TGTGCCAGTAGTATAGAGGGGACAGGGTCGTTAATAAATGAGCAGTTCTTC.

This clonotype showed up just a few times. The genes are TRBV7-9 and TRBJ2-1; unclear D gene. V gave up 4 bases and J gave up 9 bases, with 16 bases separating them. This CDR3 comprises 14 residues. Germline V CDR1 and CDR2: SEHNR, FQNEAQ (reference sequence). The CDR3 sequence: CASSYNSPRTEQFF. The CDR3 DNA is TGTGCCAGCAGCTATAACTCCCCGCGTACTGAGCAGTTCTTC.

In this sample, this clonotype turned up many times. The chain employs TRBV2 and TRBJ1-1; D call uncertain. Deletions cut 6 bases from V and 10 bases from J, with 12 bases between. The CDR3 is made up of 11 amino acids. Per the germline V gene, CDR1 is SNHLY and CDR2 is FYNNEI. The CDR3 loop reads CASSPNGGAFF. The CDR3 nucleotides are TGTGCCAGCAGCCCTAATGGAGGAGCTTTCTTT.

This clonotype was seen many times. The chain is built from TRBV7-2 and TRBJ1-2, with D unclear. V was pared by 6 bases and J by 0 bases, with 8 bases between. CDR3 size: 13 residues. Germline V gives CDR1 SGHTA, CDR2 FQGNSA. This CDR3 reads CASSSQANYGYTF. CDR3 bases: TGTGCCAGCAGTTCCCAGGCTAACTATGGCTACACCTTC.

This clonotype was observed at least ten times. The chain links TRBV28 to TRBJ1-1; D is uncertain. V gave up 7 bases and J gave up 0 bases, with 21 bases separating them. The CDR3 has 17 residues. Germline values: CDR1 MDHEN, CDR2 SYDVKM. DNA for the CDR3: TGTGCCAGCACGGGGAGTCTTGGCGACATAATGAACACTGAAGCTTTCTTT. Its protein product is CASTGSLGDIMNTEAFF.